This TCR beta chain was sequenced during a study of shared clonotypes between healthy human individuals (dated by TCRdb to about 2020). For the study in its entirety: The cohort comprised a couple of women and a few men aged 18 to 49 years. Blood TCR repertoires of five healthy adults were deeply sequenced to estimate repertoire size and the extent of clonotype sharing between individuals. Per donor, three plates each were used for CD4 naive and CD4 memory, two for CD8 naive, and one for CD8 memory. Different laboratories and diverse techniques were used to prepare libraries and sequence TCR repertoires, to increase sequencing depth and limit assay-specific biases. Between about 0.8 and 9 billion PBMCs per donor were obtained by leukapheresis.

This clone has more than one count but fewer than ten. Its target antigen remains unknown. Base qualities are not at hand, and no much larger clone is one base apart. At the DNA level, this CDR3 is encoded by other sequences in the same sample as well. The donors were healthy, HIV-negative adults with no recently reported acute infections or vaccinations. All donors were Caucasian adults living in Nashville, Tennessee, USA. CD4+ T cells were enriched through magnetic negative selection, after which naive cells were positively selected on CD45RA and the remaining negative fraction served as the memory subset. Blood was collected by leukapheresis, and PBMCs were isolated by Ficoll-Histopaque density gradient centrifugation and then cryopreserved in liquid nitrogen vapor phase. Purity and quantity of every magnetically sorted T cell population were checked by analytical flow cytometry. Genomic DNA was isolated from each sorted fraction and quantified by UV absorbance on a Nanodrop 2000c.

The study at large found these results: Because the study included a small number of donors, the genetic and exposure-history diversity represented was limited. Based on pairwise subsampling, the degree of clonotype sharing among donors was expected to be affected by sequencing depth. Incomplete sequencing was indicated by rarefaction of sorted-subset datasets, despite the large sequencing depth. When several donors were compared, the shared fraction of clonotypes was about 5% for naive CD4, around 3.5% for naive CD8, about 2.5% for memory CD4, and roughly 0.43% for memory CD8. Sampling was restricted to blood, and TCR repertoires in tissue are likely to differ from TCR repertoires in blood. Compared with non-shared clonotypes, the clonotypes found in all four sorted-subset donors had higher generation probabilities. Naive subsets generally had larger estimated clonotype richness than memory subsets did.

Using the deep immunoSEQ assay, TCR CDR3 regions were amplified from genomic DNA by multiplex PCR. Extracted genomic DNA from each cell subset was spread evenly across all wells of several immunoSEQ 96-well plates, with each plate serving as a replicate. For sorted subsets, about 220 ng of genomic DNA, equivalent to 25,000 to 35,000 T cell genomes, went into each replicate PCR. Purified libraries were quantified with a Qubit 3.0 fluorometer, sized on a Bioanalyzer 2100, and re-quantified with the KAPA Library Quantification kit. A separate single-read 150-cycle Illumina NextSeq 550 flow cell was used to sequence each immunoSEQ 96-well plate. Processing in the source paper ran as follows. Because only junctional sequences without quality scores were contained in the immunoSEQ output, filtering matching that applied to full-length reads could not be performed. To assign V/J genes and CDR3, sequences were annotated using PyIR, a Python wrapper for IgBLAST v1.9, with IMGT germline references. Reads were removed for weak V/J assignments (E-value above 1e-6), missing CDR3, stop codons, out-of-frame junctions, or ambiguous translated residues. V3J clonotypes were defined as sequences sharing the same inferred V gene, J gene, and CDR3 amino acid sequence. To compute the percentage overlap between repertoires, the number of shared unique clonotypes was divided by the size of the smaller repertoire. Repertoire richness was assessed with RTK rarefaction, the Chao1 estimator, and Recon v2.1 estimates of unobserved clonotypes. Generation probabilities for all TCRbeta clonotypes obtained by the gDNA method from four donors were computed using OLGA. TCRdb limited this immuneACCESS table to in-frame rearrangements with V and J called. A share of clones is missing; checked studies link under half to unresolved V genes, and the rest is unexplained. That table is the source of V, J and clone size, and D and trimming were worked out from the DNA. The sample table contains roughly 2.5 million clones; only one count was recorded for 85% to 95% of them. The ten largest account for around 0.14% of the sample.

Trimming removed 4 bases from V and 4 bases from J, leaving 1 base between the germline ends. From the cysteine up to the phenylalanine, the CDR3 has a length of 10 residues. Of all the DNA, just the CDR3 is kept, 30 bases in frame from base 1. CDR1 and CDR2 were assigned from the germline V gene as SNHLY and FYNNEI. Sequencing was done on a sample of naive CD4+ T cells sorted from blood. The label giving this sample's cell subset or site can be read as: CD45RA+ positively selected. This TCR derives from a man aged 18 to 30 in good health. The rearrangement combines TRBV2 with TRBJ2-5, with the D gene not clear enough to name. The base sequence is TGTGCCAGCAGTGGAGAGACCCAGTACTTC. Protein translation: CASSGETQYF.